The source of this TCR beta chain is a study of breast tumors, draining lymph nodes, adjacent tissues. Whole-study findings and limits: Tumor TCR diversity was below lymph nodes but above nontumor tissue.

This clonotype was observed at least ten times. What it recognizes is unknown. TCRdb re-called the multiplex PCR reads through MiXCR, storing one row per CDR3 protein. The repertoire holds some 100,000 distinct CDR3 sequences, around 20% seen once, with around 1.2% in the top ten. The lymph nodes were axillary draining lymph nodes from breast cancer patients. The sample consisted of axillary lymph node tissue. This sequence originates from a female donor with breast cancer. Some clones in this sample may be carry-over from other donors' samples.

Here the CDR3 DNA reads TGTGCCAGCAACCCTGTTGAGGGCCGAACAGATACGCAGTATTTT. Its translation: CASNPVEGRTDTQYF. This chain joins TRBV7-9 and TRBJ2-3; weak D call: TRBD2 (5 bases). V lost 7 bases and J lost 3, with 17 bases in between. The CDR3 is made up of 15 amino acids. Germline V gene lookup returns CDR1 SEHNR and CDR2 FQNEAQ (reference sequence). Full variable domain (outside the CDR3, taken from reference TRBV7-9 and TRBJ2-3): DTGVSQNPRHKITKRGQNVTFRCDPISEHNRLYWYRQTLGQGPEFLTYFQNEAQLEKSRLLSDRFSAERPKGSFSTLEIQRTEQGDSAMYLCASNPVEGRTDTQYFGPGTRLTVL.